This record concerns one TCR beta chain sequence. Its antigen is not known. PCR employed 60 Vbeta and 13 Jbeta primers. The table came from immunoSEQ multiplex PCR; TCRdb's copy has only in-frame clones and leaves some out. The table includes 200,000 or so clones, 70% to 85% detected once. The sample is drawn from a study of cytomegalovirus exposure and HLA in healthy donors. CDR3 length: 12 amino acids. Germline CDR1 reads MNHEY; CDR2 reads SVGAGI. Trimming pared 10 bases from V and 7 bases from J, leaving 16 bases between. Findings and caveats of the study: TCR beta sequences reportedly predicted the HLA-A and HLA-B alleles of most subjects accurately. Confirmation was obtained in vitro that a few CMV-associated chains are specific for CMV antigens. In a later analysis, productive TCRs from donors in an Asian-associated ancestry cluster reportedly carried fewer N-insertions than the cohort mean.

The sequence derives from a boy aged 2 to 10 in good health and CMV-seronegative. V usage is TRBV6-5 and J usage is TRBJ1-2; the D gene is possibly TRBD1 (6 bases). Material: PBMCs. The CDR3 DNA reads TGTGCCACCCAGGGGATGACAGGTGGCTACACCTTC. This gives the protein CATQGMTGGYTF.